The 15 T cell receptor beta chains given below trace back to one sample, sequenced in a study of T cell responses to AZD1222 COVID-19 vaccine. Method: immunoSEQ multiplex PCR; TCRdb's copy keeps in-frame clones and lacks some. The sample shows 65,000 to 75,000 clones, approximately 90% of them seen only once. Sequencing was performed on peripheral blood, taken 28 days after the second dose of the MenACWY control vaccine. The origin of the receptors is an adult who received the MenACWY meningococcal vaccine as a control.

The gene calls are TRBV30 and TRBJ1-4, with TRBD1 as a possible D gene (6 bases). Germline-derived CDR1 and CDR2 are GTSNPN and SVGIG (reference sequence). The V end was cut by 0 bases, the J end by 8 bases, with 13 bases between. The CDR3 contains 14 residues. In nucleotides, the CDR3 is TGTGCCTGGAGTGTACGGGGGCTCGGGGAAAAACTGTTTTTT. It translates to CAWSVRGLGEKLFF.

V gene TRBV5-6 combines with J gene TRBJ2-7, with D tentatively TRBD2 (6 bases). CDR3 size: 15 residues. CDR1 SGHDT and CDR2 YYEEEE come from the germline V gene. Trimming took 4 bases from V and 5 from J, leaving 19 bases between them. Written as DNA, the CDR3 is TGTGCCAGCAGCCGCGTCAAGGGGTGGGGGGACGAGCAGTACTTC. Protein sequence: CASSRVKGWGDEQYF.

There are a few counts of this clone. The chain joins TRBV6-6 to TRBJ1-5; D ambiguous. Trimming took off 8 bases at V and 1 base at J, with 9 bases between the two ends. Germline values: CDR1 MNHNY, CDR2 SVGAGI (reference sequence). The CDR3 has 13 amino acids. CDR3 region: CASRVDSNQPQHF. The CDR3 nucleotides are TGTGCCAGCCGAGTTGACAGCAATCAGCCCCAGCATTTT.

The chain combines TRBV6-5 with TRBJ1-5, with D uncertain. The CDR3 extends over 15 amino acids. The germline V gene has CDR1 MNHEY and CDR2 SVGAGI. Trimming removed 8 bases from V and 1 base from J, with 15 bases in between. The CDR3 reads CASAPVGTSNQPQHF. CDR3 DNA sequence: TGTGCCAGCGCCCCCGTGGGCACCAGCAATCAGCCCCAGCATTTT.

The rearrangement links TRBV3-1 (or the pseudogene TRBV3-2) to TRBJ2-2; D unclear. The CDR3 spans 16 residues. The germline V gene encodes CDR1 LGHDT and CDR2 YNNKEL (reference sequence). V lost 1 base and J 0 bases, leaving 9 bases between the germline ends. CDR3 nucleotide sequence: TGTGCCAGCAGCCAAGGTAGGACCTCGAACACCGGGGAGCTGTTTTTT. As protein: CASSQGRTSNTGELFF.

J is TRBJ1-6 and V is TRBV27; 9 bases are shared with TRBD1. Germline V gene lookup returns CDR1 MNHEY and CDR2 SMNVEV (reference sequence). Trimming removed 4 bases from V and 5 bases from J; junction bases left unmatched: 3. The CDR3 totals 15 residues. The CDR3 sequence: CASSSRTGDNSPLHF. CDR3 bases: TGTGCCAGCAGTTCCCGGACAGGGGATAATTCACCCCTCCACTTT.

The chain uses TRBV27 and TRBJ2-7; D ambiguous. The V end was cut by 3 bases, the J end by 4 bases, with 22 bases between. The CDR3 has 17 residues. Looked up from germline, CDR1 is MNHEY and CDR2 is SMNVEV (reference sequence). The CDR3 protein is CASSLSAVKHDTYEQYF. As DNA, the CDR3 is TGTGCCAGCAGTTTGTCTGCCGTAAAGCACGACACTTACGAGCAGTACTTC.

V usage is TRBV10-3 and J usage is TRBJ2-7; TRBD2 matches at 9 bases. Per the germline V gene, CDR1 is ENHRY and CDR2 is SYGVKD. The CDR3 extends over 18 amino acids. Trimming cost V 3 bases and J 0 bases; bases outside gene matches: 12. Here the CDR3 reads CAISEWTSASFSSYEQYF. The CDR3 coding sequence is TGTGCCATCAGTGAATGGACTAGCGCTTCTTTTAGCTCCTACGAGCAGTACTTC.

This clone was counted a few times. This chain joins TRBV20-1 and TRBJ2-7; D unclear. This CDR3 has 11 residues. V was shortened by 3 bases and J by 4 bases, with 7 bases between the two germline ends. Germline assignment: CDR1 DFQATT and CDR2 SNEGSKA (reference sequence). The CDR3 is CSASFMYEQYF. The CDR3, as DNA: TGCAGTGCTAGCTTCATGTACGAGCAGTACTTC.

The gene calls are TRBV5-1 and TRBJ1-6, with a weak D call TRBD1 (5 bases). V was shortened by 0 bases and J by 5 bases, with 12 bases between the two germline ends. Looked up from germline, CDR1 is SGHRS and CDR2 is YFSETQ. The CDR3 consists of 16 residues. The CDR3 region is CASSLGGGAHNSPLHF. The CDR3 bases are TGCGCCAGCAGCTTGGGTGGCGGGGCCCATAATTCACCCCTCCACTTT.

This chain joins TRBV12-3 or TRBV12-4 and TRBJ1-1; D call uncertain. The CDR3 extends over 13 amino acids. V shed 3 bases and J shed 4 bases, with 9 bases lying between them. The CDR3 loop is CASSFALSTEAFF. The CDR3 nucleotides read TGTGCCAGCAGTTTCGCGCTTAGCACTGAAGCTTTCTTT.

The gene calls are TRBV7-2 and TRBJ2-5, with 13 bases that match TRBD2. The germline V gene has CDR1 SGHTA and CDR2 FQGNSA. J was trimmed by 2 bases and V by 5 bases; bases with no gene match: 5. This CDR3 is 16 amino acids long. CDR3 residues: CASSLRGLAGQETQYF. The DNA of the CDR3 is TGTGCCAGCAGCCTGAGGGGACTAGCGGGACAAGAGACCCAGTACTTC.

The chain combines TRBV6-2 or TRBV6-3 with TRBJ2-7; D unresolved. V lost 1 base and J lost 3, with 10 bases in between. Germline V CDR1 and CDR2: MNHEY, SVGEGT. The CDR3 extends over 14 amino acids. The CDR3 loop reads CASSYFRSGYEQYF. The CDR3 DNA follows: TGTGCCAGCAGTTACTTTAGGAGTGGCTACGAGCAGTACTTC.

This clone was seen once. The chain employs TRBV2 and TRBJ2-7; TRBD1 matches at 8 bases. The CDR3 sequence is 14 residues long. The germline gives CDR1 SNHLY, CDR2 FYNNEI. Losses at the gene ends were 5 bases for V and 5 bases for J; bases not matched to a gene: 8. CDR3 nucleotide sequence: TGTGCCAGCAGTAAAGACAGGGGTGGCCACGAGCAGTACTTC. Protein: CASSKDRGGHEQYF.

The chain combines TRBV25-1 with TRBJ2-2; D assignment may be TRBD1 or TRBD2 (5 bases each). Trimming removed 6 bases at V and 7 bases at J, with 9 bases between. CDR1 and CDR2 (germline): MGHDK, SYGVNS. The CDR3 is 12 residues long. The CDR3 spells CASRRGLGELFF. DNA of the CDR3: TGTGCCAGCAGGAGGGGTCTCGGGGAGCTGTTTTTT.